A single sample is the source of the 18 T cell receptor delta chains below, sequenced in a study of γδ T cells in repeated Plasmodium falciparum infection. TCRdb called clones from the multiplex PCR reads again using CATT. The sample includes some 100,000 delta-chain clones, over 1.1% of them seen just once. Vgamma9/Vdelta2+ and Vdelta2-negative gammadelta T cells were flow-sorted from PBMC for bulk sequencing. The specimen was gamma-delta T cells from blood. The receptors come from a pool of human donors (malaria-infected and uninfected, not separated).

This clone was detected ten times or more. A much bigger clone sits one base away, suggesting this may be a read error. The sample contains more than one DNA sequence encoding this CDR3. The CDR3 sequence: CACDTDQGIRAGDAGKLIF. CDR3 nucleotides: TGTGCCTGTGACACCGATCAGGGGATACGCGCGGGGGATGCCGGTAAACTCATCTTT. The chain uses TRDV2 and TRDJ1, with TRDD3 matching 9 bases. TCRdb offers no J gene call, so here the DNA was matched to germline to obtain one. Germline CDR1 is GEAIGNYY and CDR2 is EKD. Losses at the gene ends were 0 bases for V and 7 bases for J; bases not matched to a gene: 20. The CDR3 extends over 19 amino acids.

This clone was seen a handful of times. This DNA's translation differs at residue 15 from TCRdb's protein, which comes from a much larger clone; a read error is likely, and the protein shown is translated from the DNA. There is no V gene call, and the J gene is TRDJ1; TRDD3, the table's D call, was not compared with the DNA. The CDR3 length is 23 residues. CDR3 sequence: CALGEPQSFPPNWGVAPADKLIF. The CDR3 region has the DNA TGTGCTCTTGGGGAACCGCAATCCTTCCCTCCAAACTGGGGGGTAGCCCCCGCCGATAAACTCATCTTT.

To note about this clone: TCRdb pairs this DNA with a much larger clone's protein that differs at residue 4, likely a read error; the protein shown was translated from the DNA. This CDR3 reads CACAGEGSDKLIF. The CDR3 DNA follows: TGTGCCTGTGCGGGGGAAGGCTCCGATAAACTCATCTTT. The rearrangement joins TRDV2 to TRDJ1; weak D call: TRDD3 (6 bases). The length of the CDR3 is 13 residues. Trimming shortened V by 5 bases and J by 3 bases, and 12 bases separated the two germline ends. CDR1 and CDR2 from the germline V gene are GEAIGNYY and EKD.

Worth noting for this clone: The protein given by TCRdb reflects a much larger clone and differs at residue 8 from this DNA's translation, likely from a read error; the protein shown is the DNA's translation. The chain has TRDV1 and TRDJ1; D gene unclear. CDR1 and CDR2 from the germline V gene are TSWWSYY and QGS. The CDR3 has 13 amino acids. Trimming removed 4 bases from V and 3 bases from J, with 9 bases in between. As DNA, the CDR3 is TGTGCTCTTGGGGCCCTAACCGCCGATAAACTCATCTTT. Protein sequence: CALGALTADKLIF.

The sample holds a few counts of this clone. A far larger clone is off by one base, so a read error is likely. The same CDR3 is also encoded by other DNA sequences in this sample. V usage is TRDV2 and J usage is TRDJ1, with TRDD2 matching 9 bases. Germline CDR1 reads GEAIGNYY; CDR2 reads EKD. The CDR3 consists of 19 residues. The CDR3 here is CACDPSYHLGRMSTDKLIF. CDR3 DNA: TGTGCCTGTGACCCTTCCTACCACTTGGGCCGTATGAGCACCGATAAACTCATCTTC.

This clone came up a few times. A far bigger clonotype differs at one base, so this is likely a read error. The sample carries other DNA sequences with the same CDR3. The chain joins TRDV1 to TRDJ1, with D perhaps matching TRDD3 (6 bases). The J gene, missing from TCRdb, was assigned here through DNA to germline matching. Germline V gene data show CDR1 as TSWWSYY and CDR2 as QGS. The length of the CDR3 is 19 residues. Trimming cost V 9 bases and J 0 bases, with 29 bases left between them. CDR3 in DNA: TGTGCTCTCGGGTTGGGCCTCCCAATACTGGGACACTACACCGATAAACTCATCTTT. Protein product: CALGLGLPILGHYTDKLIF.

This chain links TRDV2 with TRDJ1; TRDD3 agrees at 12 bases. TCRdb carries no J gene annotation; the J gene was assigned here by matching the DNA with germline. The CDR3 is made up of 19 amino acids. Trimming at V came to 3 bases and at J to 0 bases, leaving 13 bases not matched to a gene. Per germline, CDR1 GEAIGNYY and CDR2 EKD. In nucleotides, the CDR3 is TGTGCCTGTGACCAACTGGGGGATACCCGCGATACAAACACCGATAAACTCATCTTT. Translating gives CACDQLGDTRDTNTDKLIF.

This clone was seen more than once but under ten times. The protein recorded in TCRdb matches a much larger clone and deviates from this DNA's translation at residue 10, suggesting a read error; the protein here is obtained by translating the DNA. The chain links TRDV1 to TRDJ1; D is ambiguous. TCRdb leaves out the J gene; it was filled in here by matching the DNA to germline. Per germline, CDR1 TSWWSYY and CDR2 QGS. The CDR3 sequence is 19 residues long. Trimming stripped 0 bases from V and 5 bases from J, with 25 bases between. CDR3 in amino acids: CALGELGFLQTPGMDKLIF. The CDR3 region has the DNA TGTGCTCTTGGGGAACTAGGCTTTCTACAAACCCCTGGTATGGATAAACTCATCTTT.

In the case of this clone: TCRdb attributes to this sequence the protein of a much larger clone, which differs from the DNA translation at residue 6; a read error is likely, and the protein displayed is translated from the DNA. The chain couples TRDV2 to TRDJ1; TRDD3 agrees at 8 bases. After removal of 4 bases from V and 1 base from J, the junction contained 10 bases not matched to a gene. The germline CDR1 and CDR2 sequences are GEAIGNYY and EKD. CDR3 length equals 16 residues. In DNA form, the CDR3 reads TGTGCCTGTGAGGCTAGGGGATACCTCGGCACCGATAAACTCATCTTT. This codes for CACEARGYLGTDKLIF.

This clone was observed many times. This chain joins TRDV1 and TRDJ1, with TRDD3 matching 11 bases. The CDR3 consists of 24 residues. V lost 1 base to trimming and J lost 0 bases; unmatched junction nucleotides: 25. The germline gives CDR1 TSWWSYY, CDR2 QGS. CDR3 region: CALGEPRGTSLVWGIRRYTDKLIF. CDR3 coding DNA: TGTGCTCTTGGGGAACCCCGGGGAACCTCTCTAGTATGGGGGATACGCCGGTACACCGATAAACTCATCTTT.

This clone came up many times. Within the sample, other DNA sequences also encode this same CDR3. The J gene is TRDJ1, the V gene TRDV1; 10 bases map to TRDD3. The CDR3 contains 21 residues. The junction had 20 bases not matched to a gene; V was cut back by 0 bases and J by 4 bases. Looked up from germline, CDR1 is TSWWSYY and CDR2 is QGS. CDR3 in DNA: TGTGCTCTTGGGGAACTCGGTCCTACAGAGCTACTGGGGGATTGGTGCGATAAACTCATCTTT. Translating it yields CALGELGPTELLGDWCDKLIF.

Concerning this clone: A far larger clone is one base from this, pointing to a likely read error. Other DNA sequences in the same sample also yield this CDR3. No J gene was named, though the V gene is TRDV2; the table assigns TRDD3, which was not confirmed against the DNA. The germline V gene encodes CDR1 GEAIGNYY and CDR2 EKD. The CDR3 has 15 amino acids. This CDR3 reads CACDRVMGDTDKLIF. The CDR3 coding sequence is TGTGCCTGTGACCGCGTGATGGGGGACACCGATAAACTTATCTTT.

Details on this clone: This likely traces to a read error, being one base from a far larger clone. This sample also contains other DNA sequences that code for the same CDR3. The chain is built from TRDV2 and TRDJ1, with TRDD3 matching 7 bases. V lost 4 bases and J lost 0; bases outside the gene matches: 16. Looked up from germline, CDR1 is GEAIGNYY and CDR2 is EKD. CDR3 length: 18 residues. The CDR3 DNA reads TGTGCCTGTGATATAATACGTACTGGGGTCCCGTACACCGATAAACTCATCTTT. Translating gives CACDIIRTGVPYTDKLIF.

This clone was counted ten times or more. This likely came from a read error, as a far larger clone is one base away. At the DNA level, this CDR3 is encoded by other sequences in the same sample as well. The V call is TRDV2, the J call TRDJ1; TRDD3 matches at 8 bases. This CDR3 has 15 residues. Germline-derived CDR1 and CDR2 are GEAIGNYY and EKD. CDR3 DNA: TGTGCCTGTGACCTACTGGGGGTTCTCACCGACAAACTCATCTTT. It translates to CACDLLGVLTDKLIF.

This clone was picked up a small number of times. A far larger clone is just one base off, so this is likely a read error. The sample has other DNA sequences that encode this CDR3 too. The genes are TRDV3 and TRDJ1; 9 bases line up with TRDD3. With 3 bases clipped from V and 3 bases from J, the junction kept 14 bases outside the gene matches. The germline V gene encodes CDR1 TVYSNPD and CDR2 GDNSRS (reference sequence). There are 16 residues in the CDR3. As DNA, the CDR3 is TGTGCCTTCACCCGCTCCCCACGGGGGATACCCGATAAACTCATCTTT. Translating gives CAFTRSPRGIPDKLIF.

Note on this clone: The mismatch at residue 7 between this DNA's translation and the TCRdb protein of a much larger clone likely reflects a read error; the protein shown is translated from the DNA. The V and J genes are TRDV1 and TRDJ1, with D perhaps TRDD3 (6 bases). The CDR3 is 16 amino acids. Trimming left V 6 bases short and J 3 bases short, with 20 bases between. The germline V gene encodes CDR1 TSWWSYY and CDR2 QGS. CDR3 DNA: TGTGCTCTTGGCCTTACCAGGGGATCTACACCCGATAAACTCATCTTT. This translates into CALGLTRGSTPDKLIF.

This clone was observed a few times. The TCRdb protein, from a much larger clone, departs from this DNA's translation at residue 8, likely by read error; the protein shown derives from the DNA. V and J are TRDV2 and TRDJ2; tentatively, D is TRDD3 (5 bases). The J gene is not listed in TCRdb, so it was assigned here from a DNA match to germline. Trimming took 0 bases from V and 1 from J, leaving 8 bases between them. CDR3 length: 15 amino acids. Germline V gene lookup returns CDR1 GEAIGNYY and CDR2 EKD. The CDR3 DNA reads TGTGCCTGTGACACCGTGGGGAATTTGACAGCACAACTCTTCTTT. It yields the protein CACDTVGNLTAQLFF.

A note on this clone: The junction departs from the called germline gene at one end, perhaps through a read error. This rearrangement joins TRDV1 to TRDJ1; TRDD3 agrees at 10 bases. The J gene is absent in TCRdb and was assigned here via DNA matching to germline. This CDR3 contains 20 residues. Germline V gene sequence: CDR1 TSWWSYY, CDR2 QGS. DNA of the CDR3: TGTGCGCTTGGGGTCTCCTTCTTCCTACAAGGGGGATACGCGAACGATAAACTCATCTTT. Its protein is CALGVSFFLQGGYANDKLIF.